The entry below describes one T cell receptor beta chain. Produced via immunoSEQ multiplex PCR; TCRdb's table is partial and in-frame only. The repertoire consists of under 650,000 clones, with 90% to 96% occurring once and the leading ten covering roughly 0.06%. There were no recent acute infections or vaccinations among the donors, who were healthy HIV-negative adults. The donors were all Caucasian adults (living in Nashville, Tennessee). These data originate in a study of shared clonotypes between healthy human individuals. Study context: Per donor, three plates held CD4 naive cells, three held CD4 memory, two held CD8 naive and one held CD8 memory.

Sequenced sample: naive CD4+ T cells sorted from blood. The subset is: CD45RA+ positively selected. The clonotype was recovered from a woman aged 30 to 39 in good health.

Written as DNA, the CDR3 is TGCAGCGTTGAGCGGGAGGAGGGACAGCCCCAGCATTTT. Its translation: CSVEREEGQPQHF. The gene calls are TRBV29-1 and TRBJ1-5, with D unresolved. The CDR3 length is 13 residues. CDR1 is SQVTM and CDR2 is ANQGSEA in the germline V gene. The V end lost 3 bases, the J end lost 7 bases, and 13 bases lay between the germline ends.